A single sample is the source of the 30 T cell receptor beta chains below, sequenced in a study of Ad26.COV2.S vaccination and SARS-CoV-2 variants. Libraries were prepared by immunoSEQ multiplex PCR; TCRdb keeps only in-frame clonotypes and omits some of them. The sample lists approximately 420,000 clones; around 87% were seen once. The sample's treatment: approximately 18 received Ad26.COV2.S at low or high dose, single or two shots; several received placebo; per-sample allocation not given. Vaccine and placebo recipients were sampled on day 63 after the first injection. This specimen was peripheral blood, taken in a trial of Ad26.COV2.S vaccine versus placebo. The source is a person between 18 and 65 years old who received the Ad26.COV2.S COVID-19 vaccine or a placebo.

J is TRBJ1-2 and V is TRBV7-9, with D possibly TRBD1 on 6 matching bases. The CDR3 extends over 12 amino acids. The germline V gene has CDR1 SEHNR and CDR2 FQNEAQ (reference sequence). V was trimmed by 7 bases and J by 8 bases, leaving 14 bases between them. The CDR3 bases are TGTGCCAGCAACACCGGGACAAGGGGCTACACCTTC. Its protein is CASNTGTRGYTF.

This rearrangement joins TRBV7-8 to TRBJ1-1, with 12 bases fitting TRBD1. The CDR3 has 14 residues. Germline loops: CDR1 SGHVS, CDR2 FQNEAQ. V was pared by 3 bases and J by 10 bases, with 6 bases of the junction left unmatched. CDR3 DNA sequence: TGTGCCAGCAGCTTTAGGGGACAGGGGGCGCCAGCTTTCTTT. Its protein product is CASSFRGQGAPAFF.

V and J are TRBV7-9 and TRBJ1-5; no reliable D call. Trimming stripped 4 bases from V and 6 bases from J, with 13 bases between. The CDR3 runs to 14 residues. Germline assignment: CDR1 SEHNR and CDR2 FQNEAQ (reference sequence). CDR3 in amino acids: CASSYIGSRQPQHF. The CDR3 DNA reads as TGTGCCAGCAGCTACATAGGGTCGCGTCAGCCCCAGCATTTT. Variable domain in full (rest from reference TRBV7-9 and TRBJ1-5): DTGVSQNPRHKITKRGQNVTFRCDPISEHNRLYWYRQTLGQGPEFLTYFQNEAQLEKSRLLSDRFSAERPKGSFSTLEIQRTEQGDSAMYLCASSYIGSRQPQHFGDGTRLSIL.

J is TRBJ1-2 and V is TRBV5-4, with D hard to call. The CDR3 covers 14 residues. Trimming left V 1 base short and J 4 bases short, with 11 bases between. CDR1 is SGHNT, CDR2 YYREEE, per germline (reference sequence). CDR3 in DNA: TGTGCCAGCAGCTTGCCAGGCAGCGCCTATGGCTACACCTTC. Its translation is CASSLPGSAYGYTF.

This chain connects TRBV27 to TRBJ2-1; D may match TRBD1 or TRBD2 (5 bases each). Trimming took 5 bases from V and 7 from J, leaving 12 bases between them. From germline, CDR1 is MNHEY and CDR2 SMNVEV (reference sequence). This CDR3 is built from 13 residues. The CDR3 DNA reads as TGTGCCAGCAGTATCCCGGGACGAAATGAGCAGTTCTTC. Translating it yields CASSIPGRNEQFF.

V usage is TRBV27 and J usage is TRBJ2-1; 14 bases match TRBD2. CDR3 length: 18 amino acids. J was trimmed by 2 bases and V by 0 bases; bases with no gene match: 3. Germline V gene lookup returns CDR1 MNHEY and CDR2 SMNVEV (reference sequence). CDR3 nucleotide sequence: TGTGCCAGCAGTTTATCCGGGACTAGCGGGGGCCCCTACAATGAGCAGTTCTTC. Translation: CASSLSGTSGGPYNEQFF.

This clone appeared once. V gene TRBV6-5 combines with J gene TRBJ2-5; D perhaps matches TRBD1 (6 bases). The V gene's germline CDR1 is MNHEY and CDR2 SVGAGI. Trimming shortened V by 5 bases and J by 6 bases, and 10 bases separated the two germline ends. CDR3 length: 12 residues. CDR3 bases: TGTGCCAGCAGTACTACAGGGAAGACCCAGTACTTC. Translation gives CASSTTGKTQYF.

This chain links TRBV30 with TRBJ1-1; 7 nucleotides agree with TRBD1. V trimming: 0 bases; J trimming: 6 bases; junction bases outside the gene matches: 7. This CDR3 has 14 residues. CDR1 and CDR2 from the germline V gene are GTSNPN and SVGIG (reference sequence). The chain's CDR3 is CAWSVQGWSAEAFF. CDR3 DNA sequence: TGTGCCTGGAGTGTACAGGGGTGGAGCGCTGAAGCTTTCTTT.

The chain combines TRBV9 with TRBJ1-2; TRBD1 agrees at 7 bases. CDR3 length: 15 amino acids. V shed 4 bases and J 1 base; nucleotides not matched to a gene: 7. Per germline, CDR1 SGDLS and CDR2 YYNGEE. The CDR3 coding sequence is TGTGCCAGCAGCCCTTGGGACAGAGGTAACTATGGCTACACCTTC. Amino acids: CASSPWDRGNYGYTF. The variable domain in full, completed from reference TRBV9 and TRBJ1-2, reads DSGVTQTPKHLITATGQRVTLRCSPRSGDLSVYWYQQSLDQGLQFLIQYYNGEERAKGNILERFSAQQFPDLHSELNLSSLELGDSALYFCASSPWDRGNYGYTFGSGTRLTVV.

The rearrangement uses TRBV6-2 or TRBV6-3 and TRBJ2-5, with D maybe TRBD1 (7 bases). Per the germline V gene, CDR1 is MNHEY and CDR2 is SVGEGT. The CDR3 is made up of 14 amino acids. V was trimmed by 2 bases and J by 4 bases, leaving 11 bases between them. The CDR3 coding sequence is TGTGCCAGCAGTTACGCGGGGACAGTAGAGACCCAGTACTTC. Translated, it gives CASSYAGTVETQYF.

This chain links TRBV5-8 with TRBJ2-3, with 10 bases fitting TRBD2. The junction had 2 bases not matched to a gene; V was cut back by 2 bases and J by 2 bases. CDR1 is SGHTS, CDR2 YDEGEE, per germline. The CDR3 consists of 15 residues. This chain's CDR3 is CASSFGTSVTDTQYF. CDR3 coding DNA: TGTGCCAGCAGCTTCGGGACTAGCGTCACAGATACGCAGTATTTT.

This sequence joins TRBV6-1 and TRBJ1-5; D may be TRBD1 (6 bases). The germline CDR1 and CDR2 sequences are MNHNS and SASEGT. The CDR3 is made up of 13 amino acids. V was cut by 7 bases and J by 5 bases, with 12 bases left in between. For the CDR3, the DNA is TGTGCCAGCATGAGGACAGTTGATCAGCCCCAGCATTTT. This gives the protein CASMRTVDQPQHF.

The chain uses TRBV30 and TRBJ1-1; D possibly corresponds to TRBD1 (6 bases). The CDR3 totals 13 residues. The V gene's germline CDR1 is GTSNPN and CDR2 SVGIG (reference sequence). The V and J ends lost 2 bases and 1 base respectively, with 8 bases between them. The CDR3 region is CAWSTGRNTEAFF. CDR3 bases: TGTGCCTGGAGTACAGGGAGGAACACTGAAGCTTTCTTT. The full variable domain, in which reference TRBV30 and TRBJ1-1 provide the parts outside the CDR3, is SQTIHQWPATLVQPVGSPLSLECTVEGTSNPNLYWYRQAAGRGLQLLFYSVGIGQISSEVPQNLSASRPQDRQFILSSKKLLLSDSGFYLCAWSTGRNTEAFFGQGTRLTVV.

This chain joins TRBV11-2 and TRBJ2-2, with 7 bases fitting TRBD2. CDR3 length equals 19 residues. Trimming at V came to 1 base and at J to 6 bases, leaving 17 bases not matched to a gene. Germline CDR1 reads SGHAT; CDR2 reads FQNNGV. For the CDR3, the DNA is TGTGCCAGCAGCTTAGTAGGGCCTAGCGGACACCTCTTTGCCGGGGAGCTGTTTTTT. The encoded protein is CASSLVGPSGHLFAGELFF.

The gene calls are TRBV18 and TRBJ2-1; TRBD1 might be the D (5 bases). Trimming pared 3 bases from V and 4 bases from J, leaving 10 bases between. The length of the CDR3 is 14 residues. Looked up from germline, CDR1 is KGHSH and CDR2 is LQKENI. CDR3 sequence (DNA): TGTGCCAGCTCACCCCAACAGGCGTACAATGAGCAGTTCTTC. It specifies CASSPQQAYNEQFF.

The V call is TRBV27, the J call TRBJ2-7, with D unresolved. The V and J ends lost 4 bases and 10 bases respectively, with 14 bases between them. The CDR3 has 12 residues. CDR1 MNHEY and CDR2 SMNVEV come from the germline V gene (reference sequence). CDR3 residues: CASSSPRGAQYF. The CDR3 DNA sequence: TGTGCCAGCAGTTCCCCCCGCGGAGCCCAGTACTTC.

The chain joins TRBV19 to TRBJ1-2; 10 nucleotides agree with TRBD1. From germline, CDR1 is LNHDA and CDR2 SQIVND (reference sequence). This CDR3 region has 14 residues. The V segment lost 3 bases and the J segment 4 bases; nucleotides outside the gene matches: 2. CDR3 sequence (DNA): TGTGCCAGTAGTATCCGGGACAGGGGCTATGGCTACACCTTC. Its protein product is CASSIRDRGYGYTF.

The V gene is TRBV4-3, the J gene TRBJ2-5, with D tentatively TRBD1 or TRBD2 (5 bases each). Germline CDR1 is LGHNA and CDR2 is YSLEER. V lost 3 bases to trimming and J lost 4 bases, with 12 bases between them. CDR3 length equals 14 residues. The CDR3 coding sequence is TGCGCCAGCAGCCACTACACTGGGGGAGAGACCCAGTACTTC. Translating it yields CASSHYTGGETQYF.

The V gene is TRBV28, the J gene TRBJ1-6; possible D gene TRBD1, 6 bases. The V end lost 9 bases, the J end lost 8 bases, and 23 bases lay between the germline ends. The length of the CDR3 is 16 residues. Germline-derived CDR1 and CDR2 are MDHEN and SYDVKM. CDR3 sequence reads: CASTIGGTLPYSPLHF. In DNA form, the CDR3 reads TGTGCCAGTACTATTGGGGGCACCCTCCCGTATTCACCCCTCCACTTT.

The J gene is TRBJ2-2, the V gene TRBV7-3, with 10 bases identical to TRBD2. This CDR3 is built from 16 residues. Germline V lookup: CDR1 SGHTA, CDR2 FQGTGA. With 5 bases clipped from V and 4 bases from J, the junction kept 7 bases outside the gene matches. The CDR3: CASSIGLAAGTGELFF. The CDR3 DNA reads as TGTGCCAGCAGCATTGGACTAGCGGCGGGCACCGGGGAGCTGTTTTTT. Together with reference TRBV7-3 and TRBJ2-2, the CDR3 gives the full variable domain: GAGVSQTPSNKVTEKGKYVELRCDPISGHTALYWYRQSLGQGPEFLIYFQGTGAADDSGLPNDRFFAVRPEGSVSTLKIQRTERGDSAVYLCASSIGLAAGTGELFFGEGSRLTVL.

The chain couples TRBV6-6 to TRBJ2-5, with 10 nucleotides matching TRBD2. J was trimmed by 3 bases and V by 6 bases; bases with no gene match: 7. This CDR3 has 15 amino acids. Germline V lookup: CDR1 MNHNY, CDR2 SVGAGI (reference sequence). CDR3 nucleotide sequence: TGTGCCAGCAGCCCAACTAGCGGGGCTAAAGAGACCCAGTACTTC. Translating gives CASSPTSGAKETQYF.

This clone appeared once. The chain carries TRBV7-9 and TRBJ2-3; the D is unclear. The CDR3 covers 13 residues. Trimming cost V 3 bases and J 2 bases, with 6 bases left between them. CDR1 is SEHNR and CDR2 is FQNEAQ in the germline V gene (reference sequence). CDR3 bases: TGTGCCAGCAGCTTTGTCAACACAGATACGCAGTATTTT. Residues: CASSFVNTDTQYF.

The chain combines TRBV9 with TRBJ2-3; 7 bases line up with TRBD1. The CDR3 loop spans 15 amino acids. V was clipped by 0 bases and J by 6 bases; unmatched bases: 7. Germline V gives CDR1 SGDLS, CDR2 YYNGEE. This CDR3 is CASSVGAAQGDTQYF. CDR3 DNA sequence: TGTGCCAGCAGCGTAGGGGCAGCACAGGGGGATACGCAGTATTTT. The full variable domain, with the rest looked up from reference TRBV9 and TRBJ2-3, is DSGVTQTPKHLITATGQRVTLRCSPRSGDLSVYWYQQSLDQGLQFLIQYYNGEERAKGNILERFSAQQFPDLHSELNLSSLELGDSALYFCASSVGAAQGDTQYFGPGTRLTVL.

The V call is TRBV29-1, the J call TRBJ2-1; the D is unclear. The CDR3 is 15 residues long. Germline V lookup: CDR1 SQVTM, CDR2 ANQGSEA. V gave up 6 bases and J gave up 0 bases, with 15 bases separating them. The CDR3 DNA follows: TGCAGCGTGGACCCCAGCCTGAGCTCCTACAATGAGCAGTTCTTC. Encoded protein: CSVDPSLSSYNEQFF.

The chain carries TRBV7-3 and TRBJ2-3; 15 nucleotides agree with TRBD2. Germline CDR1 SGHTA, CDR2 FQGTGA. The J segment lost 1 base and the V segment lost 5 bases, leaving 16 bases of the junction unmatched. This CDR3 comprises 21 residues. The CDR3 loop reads CASSPLRPRTSGGAGTDTQYF. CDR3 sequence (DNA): TGTGCCAGCAGCCCGCTACGCCCTCGGACTAGCGGGGGGGCCGGCACAGATACGCAGTATTTT.

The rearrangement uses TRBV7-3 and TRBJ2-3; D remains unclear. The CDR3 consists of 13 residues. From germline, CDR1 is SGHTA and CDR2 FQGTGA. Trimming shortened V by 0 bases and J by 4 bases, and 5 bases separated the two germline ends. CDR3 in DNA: TGTGCCAGCAGCTTAACAGGATCAGATACGCAGTATTTT. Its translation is CASSLTGSDTQYF.

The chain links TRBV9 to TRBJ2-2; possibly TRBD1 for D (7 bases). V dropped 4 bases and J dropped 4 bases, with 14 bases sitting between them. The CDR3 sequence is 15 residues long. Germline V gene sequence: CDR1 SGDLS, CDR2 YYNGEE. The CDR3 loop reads CASSSEGASTGELFF. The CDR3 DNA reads TGTGCCAGCAGCTCGGAGGGGGCAAGCACCGGGGAGCTGTTTTTT. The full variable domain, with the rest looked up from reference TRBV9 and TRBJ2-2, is DSGVTQTPKHLITATGQRVTLRCSPRSGDLSVYWYQQSLDQGLQFLIQYYNGEERAKGNILERFSAQQFPDLHSELNLSSLELGDSALYFCASSSEGASTGELFFGEGSRLTVL.

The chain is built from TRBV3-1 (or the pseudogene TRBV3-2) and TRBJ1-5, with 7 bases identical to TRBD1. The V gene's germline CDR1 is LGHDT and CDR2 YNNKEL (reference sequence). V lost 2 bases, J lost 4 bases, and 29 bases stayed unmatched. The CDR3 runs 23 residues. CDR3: CASSQTRNLGGTDSPLGNQPQHF. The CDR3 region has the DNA TGTGCCAGCAGCCAAACCCGAAACCTCGGAGGGACAGACAGTCCCTTAGGTAATCAGCCCCAGCATTTT.

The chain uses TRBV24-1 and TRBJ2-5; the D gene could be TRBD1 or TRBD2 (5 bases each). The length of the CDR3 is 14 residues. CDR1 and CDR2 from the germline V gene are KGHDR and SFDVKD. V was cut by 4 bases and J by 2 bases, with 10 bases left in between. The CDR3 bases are TGTGCCACCAGTGACCGGGGACGGCAAGAGACCCAGTACTTC. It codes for CATSDRGRQETQYF.

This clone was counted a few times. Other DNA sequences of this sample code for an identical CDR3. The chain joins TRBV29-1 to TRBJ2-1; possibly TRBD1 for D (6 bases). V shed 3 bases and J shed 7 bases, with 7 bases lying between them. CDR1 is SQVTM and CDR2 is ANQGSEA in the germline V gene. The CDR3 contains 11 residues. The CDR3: CSVDRGNEQFF. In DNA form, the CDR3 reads TGCAGCGTTGACAGGGGTAATGAGCAGTTCTTC.